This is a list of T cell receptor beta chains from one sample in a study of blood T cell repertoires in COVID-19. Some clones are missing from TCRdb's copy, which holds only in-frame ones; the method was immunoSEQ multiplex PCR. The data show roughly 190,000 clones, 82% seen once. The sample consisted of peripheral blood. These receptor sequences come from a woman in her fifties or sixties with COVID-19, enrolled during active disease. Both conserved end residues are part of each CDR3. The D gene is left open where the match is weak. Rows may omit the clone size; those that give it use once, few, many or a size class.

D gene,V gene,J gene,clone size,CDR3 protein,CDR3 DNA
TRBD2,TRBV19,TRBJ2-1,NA,CASSLPPTLRGISIEQFF,TGTGCCAGTAGTCTCCCACCCACGTTGCGGGGGATTTCAATTGAGCAGTTCTTC
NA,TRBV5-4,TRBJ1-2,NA,CASSYQGNYGYTF,TGTGCCAGCAGCTATCAGGGCAACTATGGCTACACCTTC
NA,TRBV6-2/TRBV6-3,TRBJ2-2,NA,CASSYGSTLNTGELFF,TGTGCCAGCAGTTACGGTTCCACTTTGAACACCGGGGAGCTGTTTTTT
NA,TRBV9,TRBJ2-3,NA,CASSPPLGTQKFTDTQYF,TGTGCCAGCAGCCCACCTCTCGGGACACAAAAATTCACAGATACGCAGTATTTT
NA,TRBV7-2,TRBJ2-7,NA,CASSLGGGIDYEQYF,TGTGCCAGCAGCTTAGGAGGAGGGATAGATTACGAGCAGTACTTC
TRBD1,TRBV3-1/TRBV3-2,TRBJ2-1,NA,CASSQAQGAYNEQFF,TGTGCCAGCAGCCAAGCCCAGGGGGCGTACAATGAGCAGTTCTTC
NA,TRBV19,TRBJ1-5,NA,CASSGARSNQPQHF,TGTGCCAGTTCAGGGGCGAGGAGCAATCAGCCCCAGCATTTT
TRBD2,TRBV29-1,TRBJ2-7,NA,CSVGGGGGVAFDEQYF,TGCAGCGTTGGAGGTGGGGGGGGAGTAGCATTCGACGAGCAGTACTTC
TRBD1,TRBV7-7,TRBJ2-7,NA,CASSPKQGGEQYF,TGTGCTAGCAGCCCGAAACAGGGGGGCGAGCAGTACTTC
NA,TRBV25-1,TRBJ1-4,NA,CASSGLPGQYGTNEKLFF,TGTGCCAGCAGTGGGCTTCCGGGACAATACGGGACTAATGAAAAACTGTTTTTT
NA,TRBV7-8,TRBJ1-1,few,CASSFSGGNTEAFF,TGTGCCAGCAGCTTCTCCGGTGGGAACACTGAAGCTTTCTTT
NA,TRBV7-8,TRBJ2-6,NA,CASSPPKAGILSGANVLTF,TGTGCCAGCAGCCCCCCGAAGGCAGGGATCCTCTCTGGGGCCAACGTCCTGACTTTC
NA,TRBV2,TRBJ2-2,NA,CASSGVGDTGELFF,TGTGCCAGCTCAGGGGTCGGGGACACCGGGGAGCTGTTTTTT
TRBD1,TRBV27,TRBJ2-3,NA,CASARGRGFIDTQYF,TGTGCCAGCGCGAGGGGCAGGGGGTTTATAGATACGCAGTATTTT
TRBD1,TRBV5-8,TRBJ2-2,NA,CASSLGQGESSWDTGELFF,TGTGCCAGCAGCTTGGGCCAGGGGGAGTCCTCTTGGGACACCGGGGAGCTGTTTTTT
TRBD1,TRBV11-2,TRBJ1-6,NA,CASSREQGIAYNSPLHF,TGTGCCAGCAGTCGAGAACAGGGGATCGCCTATAATTCACCCCTCCACTTT
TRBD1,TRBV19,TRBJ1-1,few,CASSIGGTGGAEAFF,TGTGCCAGTAGTATTGGAGGGACAGGGGGCGCCGAGGCTTTCTTT
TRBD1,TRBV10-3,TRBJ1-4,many,CAISGGQGDGEKLFF,TGTGCCATCAGCGGTGGACAGGGAGATGGCGAAAAACTGTTTTTT
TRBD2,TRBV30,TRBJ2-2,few,CAWSRLGRAGTGELFF,TGTGCCTGGAGTCGGTTAGGGAGGGCGGGGACCGGGGAGCTGTTTTTT
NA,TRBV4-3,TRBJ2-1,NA,CASSQVVQRVKFF,TGCGCCAGCAGCCAAGTGGTCCAGCGGGTGAAGTTCTTC
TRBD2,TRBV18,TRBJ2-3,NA,CASSPFGAGTNTDTQYF,TGTGCCAGCTCACCGTTCGGAGCGGGAACCAACACAGATACGCAGTATTTT
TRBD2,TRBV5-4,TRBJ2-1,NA,CASSSGQRIAGGTFNEQFF,TGTGCCAGCAGCTCGGGACAGAGAATAGCGGGAGGGACTTTTAATGAGCAGTTCTTC
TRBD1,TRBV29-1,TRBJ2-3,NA,CSVERQGTYTDTQYF,TGCAGCGTTGAGAGACAGGGCACTTATACAGATACGCAGTATTTT
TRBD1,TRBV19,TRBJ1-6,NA,CASSTAQGADSPLHF,TGTGCCAGTAGTACCGCCCAGGGGGCAGATTCACCCCTCCACTTT
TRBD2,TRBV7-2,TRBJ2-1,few,CASSLVASGRPNEQFF,TGTGCCAGCAGCTTAGTGGCTAGCGGGAGGCCGAATGAGCAGTTCTTC
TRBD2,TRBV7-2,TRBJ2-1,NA,CASSPRLAGGNEQFF,TGTGCCAGCAGCCCCCGACTAGCGGGAGGCAATGAGCAGTTCTTC
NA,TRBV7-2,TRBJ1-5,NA,CASSPRGGGGQPQHF,TGTGCCAGCAGCCCCCGGGGCGGGGGCGGTCAGCCCCAGCATTTT
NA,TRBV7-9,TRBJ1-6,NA,CASSLGRQDNSPLHF,TGTGCCAGCAGCTTAGGGCGACAGGATAATTCACCCCTCCACTTT
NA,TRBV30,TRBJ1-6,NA,CAWSAYRASYNSPLHF,TGTGCCTGGAGTGCGTACAGGGCCTCCTATAATTCACCCCTCCACTTT
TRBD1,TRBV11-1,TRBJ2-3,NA,CASSLGQGASTDTQYF,TGTGCCAGCAGCTTAGGTCAGGGGGCTAGCACAGATACGCAGTATTTT
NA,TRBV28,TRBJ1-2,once,CASSLLMKEGYTF,TGTGCCAGCAGTTTGTTAATGAAGGAGGGCTACACCTTC
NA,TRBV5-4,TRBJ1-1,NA,CASSQEPGLKINTEAFF,TGTGCCAGCAGCCAAGAGCCAGGGCTGAAAATAAACACTGAAGCTTTCTTT
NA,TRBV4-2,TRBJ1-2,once,CASSPTGTNYGYTF,TGTGCCAGCAGCCCCACCGGGACTAACTATGGCTACACCTTC
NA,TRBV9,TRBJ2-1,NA,CASSLISSGSSYNEQFF,TGTGCCAGCAGCCTTATCTCCAGCGGCAGCTCCTACAATGAGCAGTTCTTC
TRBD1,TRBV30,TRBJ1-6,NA,CAWSRDRGLTPLHF,TGTGCCTGGAGTAGGGACAGGGGATTAACACCCCTCCACTTT
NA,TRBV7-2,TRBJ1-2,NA,CASSSPGHIYGYTF,TGTGCCAGCAGCTCTCCGGGACACATCTATGGCTACACCTTC
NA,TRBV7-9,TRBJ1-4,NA,CASSTDGGGEKLFF,TGTGCCAGCAGCACGGACGGAGGTGGGGAAAAACTGTTTTTT
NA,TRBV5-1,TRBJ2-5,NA,CASSLGLDQETQYF,TGCGCCAGCAGCTTGGGGCTAGACCAAGAGACCCAGTACTTC
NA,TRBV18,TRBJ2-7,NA,CASSLRETYEQYF,TGTGCCAGCTCGCTCCGAGAGACCTACGAGCAGTACTTC
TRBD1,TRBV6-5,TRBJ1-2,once,CASSNRQGIREGYTF,TGTGCCAGCAGCAACCGACAGGGTATTAGGGAAGGCTACACCTTC